This paragraph covers one T cell receptor beta chain sequence. The sample comes from a study of T cell changes during pregnancy in multiple sclerosis. TCRdb keeps only in-frame clones here, not all; method: immunoSEQ multiplex PCR. The sample shows tens of thousands of clones, roughly 92% of them seen only once. V gave up 0 bases and J gave up 7 bases; unmatched junction bases: 7. The CDR3 length is 16 residues. Germline values: CDR1 LGHNT, CDR2 FRNRAP. The source material was CD4+ T cells from peripheral blood mononuclear cells, sampled in the third trimester of pregnancy. The clonotype was recovered from a female donor with multiple sclerosis, enrolled in a pregnancy study. The rearrangement links TRBV12-5 to TRBJ2-1, with TRBD2 matching 9 bases. Here the CDR3 reads CASGLVGGRAWNEQFF. The CDR3 bases are TGTGCTAGTGGTTTGGTTGGCGGGAGGGCCTGGAATGAGCAGTTCTTC. The variable domain in full, completed from reference TRBV12-5 and TRBJ2-1, reads DARVTQTPRHKVTEMGQEVTMRCQPILGHNTVFWYRQTMMQGLELLAYFRNRAPLDDSGMPKDRFSAEMPDATLATLKIQPSEPRDSAVYFCASGLVGGRAWNEQFFGPGTRLTVL.